These 18 T cell receptor beta chains came from one sample sequenced in a study of blood T cells in healthy people across ages. With a J-beta primer mix and a sample-barcoded 5' primer, a second PCR ran about 6 to 11 cycles. Each CDR3 protein gets one entry after TCRdb re-called the 5' RACE reads with MiXCR. The data show around 1,700,000 distinct CDR3 sequences, roughly 30% seen once. The sequencing input was blood. The receptors were sampled from a woman aged 25 to 45 in good health.

A word on this clonotype: At one boundary the junction diverges from the germline segment, which might be a read error. The chain combines TRBV2 with TRBJ2-1; 9 bases align to TRBD2. The CDR3 is 17 residues long. Looked up from germline, CDR1 is SNHLY and CDR2 is FYNNEI. For the CDR3, the DNA is TGTGCCGGCAGTGAGGCTAGCGGGGTCCCACTCGACAATGAGCAGTTCTTC. Its protein product is CAGSEASGVPLDNEQFF.

This clonotype was seen repeatedly, ten times or more. The genes are TRBV20-1 and TRBJ2-1; weak D call: TRBD2 (6 bases). CDR3 size: 15 residues. Germline-derived CDR1 and CDR2 are DFQATT and SNEGSKA (reference sequence). Between the trimmed V and J ends, which lost 5 bases and 8 bases, there was a span of 22 bases. CDR3 DNA: TGCAGTGCTGGCCAGGCGGGAAGAGTTTCCGATGAGCAGTTCTTC. Protein product: CSAGQAGRVSDEQFF.

This clonotype was picked up many times. The genes are TRBV25-1 and TRBJ2-6; D tentatively fits TRBD1 or TRBD2 (5 bases each). This CDR3 is built from 15 residues. The V end was cut by 6 bases, the J end by 0 bases, with 9 bases between. CDR1 and CDR2 (germline): MGHDK, SYGVNS. CDR3 DNA: TGTGCCAGCAGGAGGGACGGCTCTGGGGCCAACGTCCTGACTTTC. Protein product: CASRRDGSGANVLTF.

In its sample, this clonotype was seen a few times. The chain recombines TRBV12-3 or TRBV12-4 with TRBJ1-1, with a weak D call TRBD1 (6 bases). The CDR3 is 17 amino acids. Trimming left V 5 bases short and J 0 bases short, with 19 bases between. For the CDR3, the DNA is TGTGCCAGCAGTCCTTTACAGGGATCGCCCGTGAACACTGAAGCTTTCTTT. Residues: CASSPLQGSPVNTEAFF.

This rearrangement joins TRBV19 to TRBJ2-3, with D possibly matching TRBD2 (5 bases). CDR3 size: 16 residues. Germline CDR1 reads LNHDA; CDR2 reads SQIVND (reference sequence). V was trimmed by 1 base and J by 0 bases, leaving 11 bases between them. CDR3 nucleotide sequence: TGTGCCAGTAGTATAGGGACTCGATCTAGCACAGATACGCAGTATTTT. Translating it yields CASSIGTRSSTDTQYF.

This clonotype came up a few times. The chain links TRBV2 to TRBJ2-3; weak D call: TRBD1 (6 bases). CDR3 length: 15 amino acids. V was pared by 7 bases and J by 5 bases, with 19 bases between. Germline CDR1 reads SNHLY; CDR2 reads FYNNEI. CDR3 protein: CASNRYRELGDTQYF. Here the CDR3 DNA reads TGTGCCAGCAACCGGTACAGGGAACTAGGAGATACGCAGTATTTT.

The chain joins TRBV28 to TRBJ2-1, with TRBD2 identical over 8 bases. After removal of 5 bases from V and 6 bases from J, the junction contained 24 bases not matched to a gene. Germline V CDR1 and CDR2: MDHEN, SYDVKM. CDR3 size: 20 residues. The CDR3 coding sequence is TGTGCCAGCAGTGACCGACAGGCCACCCGCATAGGCGGGGGGAGCAATGAGCAGTTCTTC. Translation gives CASSDRQATRIGGGSNEQFF.

The rearrangement links TRBV29-1 to TRBJ1-2; 7 bases fit TRBD1. After removal of 6 bases from V and 4 bases from J, the junction contained 14 bases not matched to a gene. This CDR3 comprises 15 residues. Germline assignment: CDR1 SQVTM and CDR2 ANQGSEA. CDR3 protein: CSVGVRDSLSYGYTF. The DNA for the CDR3 is TGCAGCGTGGGCGTCCGGGACAGCCTATCCTATGGCTACACCTTC.

This clonotype was counted a few times. The chain is built from TRBV4-3 and TRBJ2-7, with 9 bases identical to TRBD2. The V segment lost 0 bases and the J segment 3 bases; nucleotides outside the gene matches: 6. The CDR3 is 16 residues long. Looked up from germline, CDR1 is LGHNA and CDR2 is YSLEER. The CDR3 spells CASSQDLASGVYEQYF. In nucleotides, the CDR3 is TGCGCCAGCAGCCAAGATTTGGCTAGCGGGGTCTACGAGCAGTACTTC.

Only a few counts were recorded for this clonotype. This chain connects TRBV28 to TRBJ2-1; D is perhaps TRBD1 (5 bases). V lost 5 bases and J lost 1, with 12 bases in between. The CDR3 loop spans 15 amino acids. Germline V lookup: CDR1 MDHEN, CDR2 SYDVKM. The CDR3 DNA reads TGTGCCAGCAGTCCCCGGAAGGGGTCCTACAATGAGCAGTTCTTC. This sequence encodes CASSPRKGSYNEQFF. Full variable domain (missing parts from reference TRBV28 and TRBJ2-1): DVKVTQSSRYLVKRTGEKVFLECVQDMDHENMFWYRQDPGLGLRLIYFSYDVKMKEKGDIPEGYSVSREKKERFSLILESASTNQTSMYLCASSPRKGSYNEQFFGPGTRLTVL.

Note on this clonotype: A much larger clonotype is one base distant, so this may be a read error. The chain joins TRBV10-3 to TRBJ2-7; 8 bases fit TRBD1. Germline-derived CDR1 and CDR2 are ENHRY and SYGVKD. The CDR3 sequence is 15 residues long. V lost 6 bases and J lost 3; bases outside the gene matches: 10. CDR3 nucleotide sequence: TGTGCCATCAGCGACCGGGACAGGAGCTACTACGAGCAGTACTTC. The encoded protein is CAISDRDRSYYEQYF.

With respect to this clonotype: A much more abundant neighbour one base away suggests this may be a read error. CDR3 sequence (DNA): TGTGCCGGCAGTGCTCTTCCTCCCTCCGCCGAGCAGTACTTC. This encodes CAGSALPPSAEQYF. The chain uses TRBV27 and TRBJ2-7; D ambiguous. The germline V gene encodes CDR1 MNHEY and CDR2 SMNVEV (reference sequence). The CDR3 contains 14 residues.

This chain joins TRBV4-3 and TRBJ1-4, with a weak D call TRBD1 (6 bases). Trimming left V 3 bases short and J 6 bases short, with 20 bases between. This CDR3 has 17 residues. Germline values: CDR1 LGHNA, CDR2 YSLEER. CDR3 region: CASSQDYRVSSDEKLFF. The CDR3 region has the DNA TGCGCCAGCAGCCAGGATTACAGGGTTTCGAGCGATGAAAAACTGTTTTTT.

The sample holds many counts of this clonotype. This chain links TRBV15 with TRBJ2-1; D gene ambiguous. Germline V CDR1 and CDR2: LNHNV, YYDKDF (reference sequence). V dropped 0 bases and J dropped 7 bases, with 13 bases sitting between them. This CDR3 comprises 15 residues. CDR3 protein: CATSRDLGPVNEQFF. CDR3 in DNA: TGTGCCACCAGCAGAGATCTCGGGCCGGTAAATGAGCAGTTCTTC.

The gene calls are TRBV20-1 and TRBJ2-5; the match to TRBD2 covers 9 bases. Trimming at V came to 0 bases and at J to 5 bases, leaving 7 bases not matched to a gene. CDR1 DFQATT and CDR2 SNEGSKA come from the germline V gene (reference sequence). CDR3 length: 15 residues. The CDR3 is CSARDAAGGRETQYF. The CDR3, as DNA: TGCAGTGCTAGAGATGCGGCGGGAGGGCGTGAGACCCAGTACTTC.

The J gene is TRBJ1-1, the V gene TRBV7-3; the match to TRBD1 covers 10 bases. Germline values: CDR1 SGHTA, CDR2 FQGTGA. The CDR3 is 14 amino acids. Trimming at V came to 5 bases and at J to 5 bases, leaving 5 bases not matched to a gene. Here the CDR3 reads CASSRQGAGTEAFF. The DNA of the CDR3 is TGTGCCAGCAGCCGACAGGGGGCTGGTACTGAAGCTTTCTTT.

In the case of this clonotype: Here the CDR3 omits its conserved ending phenylalanine or tryptophan, so a read error is the likely source. The DNA is omitted, as the CDR3 cannot be located on it reliably, and the CDR3 follows TCRdb's listing. The rearrangement links TRBV30 to TRBJ2-1; the table's D call, TRBD2, has no DNA check behind it. The CDR3 spans 17 residues, counting both ends. CDR1 is GTSNPN and CDR2 is SVGIG in the germline V gene (reference sequence). This CDR3 reads CAWSVLRQGIGGYIFGS.

This clonotype has a count of ten or more. V is TRBV7-2 and J is TRBJ2-7, with 11 bases fitting TRBD2. With 3 bases clipped from V and 5 bases from J, the junction kept 3 bases outside the gene matches. In germline, CDR1 is SGHTA, CDR2 FQGNSA. This CDR3 comprises 14 residues. Written as DNA, the CDR3 is TGTGCCAGCAGCTTTACTAGCGGGAGCAACGAGCAGTACTTC. Protein: CASSFTSGSNEQYF.